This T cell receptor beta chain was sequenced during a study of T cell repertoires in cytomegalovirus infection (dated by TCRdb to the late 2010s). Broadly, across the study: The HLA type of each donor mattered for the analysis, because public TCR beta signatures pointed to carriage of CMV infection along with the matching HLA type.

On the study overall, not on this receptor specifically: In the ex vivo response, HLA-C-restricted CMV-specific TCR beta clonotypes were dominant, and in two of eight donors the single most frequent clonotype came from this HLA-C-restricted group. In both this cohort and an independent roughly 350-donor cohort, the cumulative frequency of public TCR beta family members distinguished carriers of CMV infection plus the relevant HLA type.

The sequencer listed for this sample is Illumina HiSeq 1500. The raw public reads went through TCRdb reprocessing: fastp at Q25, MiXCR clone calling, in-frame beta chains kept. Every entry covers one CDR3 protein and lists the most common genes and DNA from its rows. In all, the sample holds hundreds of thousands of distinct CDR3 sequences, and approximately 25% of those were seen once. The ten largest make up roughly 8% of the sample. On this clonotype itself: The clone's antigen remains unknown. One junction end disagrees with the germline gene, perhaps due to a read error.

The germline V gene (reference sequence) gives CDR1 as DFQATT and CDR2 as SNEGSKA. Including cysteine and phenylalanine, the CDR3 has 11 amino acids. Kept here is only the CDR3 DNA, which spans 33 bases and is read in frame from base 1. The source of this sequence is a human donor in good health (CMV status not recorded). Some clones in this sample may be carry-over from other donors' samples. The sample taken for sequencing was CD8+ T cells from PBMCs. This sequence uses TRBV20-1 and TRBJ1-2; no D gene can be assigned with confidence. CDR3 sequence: CRAPLNYGYTF. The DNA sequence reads TGCCGTGCCCCGCTTAACTATGGCTACACCTTC.